This T cell receptor (beta chain) was sequenced during a study of post-analysis software for immune sequencing data. Every TCR beta cDNA library bore unique molecular identifiers. Researchers reported some 500,000 cDNA molecules coming from 1 to 10 million T cells. TCRdb re-analysed the PCR reads in MiXCR, keeping a single row per CDR3 protein. The sample shows over 700,000 distinct CDR3 sequences, about 32% of them seen only once. The TCR was taken from a girl aged 5-17 years with multiple sclerosis. Sequencing was done on a sample of blood.

The CDR3 loop is CASSPQRDDHYNEQFF. In DNA form, the CDR3 reads TGTGCCAGCTCACCCCAGCGGGATGATCACTACAATGAGCAGTTCTTC. V and J are TRBV18 and TRBJ2-1, with TRBD2 identical over 7 bases. CDR1 is KGHSH and CDR2 is LQKENI in the germline V gene. CDR3 length equals 16 residues. The J segment lost 3 bases and the V segment lost 3 bases, leaving 8 bases of the junction unmatched.